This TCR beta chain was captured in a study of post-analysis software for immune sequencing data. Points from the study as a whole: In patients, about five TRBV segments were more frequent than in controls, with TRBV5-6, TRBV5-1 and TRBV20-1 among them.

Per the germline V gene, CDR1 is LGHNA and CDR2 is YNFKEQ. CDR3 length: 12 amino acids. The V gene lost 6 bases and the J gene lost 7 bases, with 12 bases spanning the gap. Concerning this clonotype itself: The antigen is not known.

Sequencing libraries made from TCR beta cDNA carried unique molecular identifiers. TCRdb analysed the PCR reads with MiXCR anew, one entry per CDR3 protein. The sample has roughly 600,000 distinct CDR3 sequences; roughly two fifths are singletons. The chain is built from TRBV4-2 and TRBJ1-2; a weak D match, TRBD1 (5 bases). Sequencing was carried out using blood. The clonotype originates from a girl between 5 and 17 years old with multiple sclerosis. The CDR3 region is CASRTAVGGYTF. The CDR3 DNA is TGTGCCAGCAGGACAGCCGTCGGTGGCTACACCTTC.